This passage covers 3 T cell receptor beta chains from one sample sequenced in a study of blood T cell repertoires in COVID-19. Assay: immunoSEQ multiplex PCR; the TCRdb copy retains only in-frame clones and omits some. The sample includes some 58,000 clones, roughly 85% seen only once; the top ten take about 1.2%. The sample taken for sequencing was peripheral blood. The receptor source for this set is a middle-aged man with acute or convalescent COVID-19.

This clone has only one observation. The gene calls are TRBV18 and TRBJ1-1; 10 nucleotides align to TRBD1. The CDR3 has 13 amino acids. J gave up 7 bases and V 4 bases, and 3 bases lay outside the gene matches. Germline CDR1 reads KGHSH; CDR2 reads LQKENI. CDR3 loop: CASSLDRGLEAFF. The DNA for the CDR3 is TGTGCCAGCTCACTAGACAGGGGGCTTGAAGCTTTCTTT.

The J gene is TRBJ1-3, the V gene TRBV9; 7 nucleotides match TRBD1. The CDR3 consists of 17 residues. The germline CDR1 and CDR2 sequences are SGDLS and YYNGEE. The V segment lost 4 bases and the J segment 0 bases; nucleotides outside the gene matches: 10. CDR3 residues: CASSTRTGAISGNTIYF. The CDR3 coding sequence is TGTGCCAGCAGCACCCGGACAGGCGCCATCTCTGGAAACACCATATATTTT.

The CDR3 nucleotides read TGCGCCAGCAGCCAGGTGACAGGGCACGAGCAGTACTTC. Translated, it gives CASSQVTGHEQYF. This rearrangement joins TRBV4-1 to TRBJ2-7, with 7 bases lining up with TRBD1. The V gene end was trimmed by 3 bases and the J gene end by 5 bases; junction bases not matched to a gene: 4. CDR1 MGHRA and CDR2 YSYEKL come from the germline V gene. The length of the CDR3 is 13 residues.